Below are 5 T cell receptor beta chains sequenced from a single sample in a study of OX40 agonist ivuxolimab in advanced cancers. The data were produced by immunoSEQ multiplex PCR, yet TCRdb's version contains in-frame clones alone and is incomplete. The top ten clones hold around 0.31% of a sample with over 95,000 clones, roughly 90% of them seen once. Sample: CD4+ or CD8+ T cells sorted from blood, taken in a trial of the OX40 agonist ivuxolimab. The receptors derive from an adult with an advanced solid tumor such as melanoma, head and neck, liver or kidney cancer.

Here the CDR3 DNA reads TGTGCCACCAAACCTGCGGCAGGGTTTGAGACCCAGTACTTC. Translating it yields CATKPAAGFETQYF. The rearrangement links TRBV15 to TRBJ2-5; tentative D call: TRBD1 (5 bases). Looked up from germline, CDR1 is LNHNV and CDR2 is YYDKDF (reference sequence). V lost 7 bases, J lost 5 bases, and 17 bases lay in between. The CDR3 runs to 14 residues.

The chain couples TRBV7-2 to TRBJ2-1; D not resolved. V was trimmed by 5 bases and J by 10 bases, leaving 9 bases between them. The CDR3 consists of 11 residues. The germline V gene has CDR1 SGHTA and CDR2 FQGNSA. In nucleotides, the CDR3 is TGTGCCAGCAGCCCCGGATTGGAGCAGTTCTTC. This sequence encodes CASSPGLEQFF. Supplemented by reference TRBV7-2 and TRBJ2-1, the full variable domain reads GAGVSQSPSNKVTEKGKDVELRCDPISGHTALYWYRQSLGQGLEFLIYFQGNSAPDKSGLPSDRFSAERTGGSVSTLTIQRTQQEDSAVYLCASSPGLEQFFGPGTRLTVL.

J is TRBJ2-5 and V is TRBV28; TRBD1 matches 9 bases. The CDR3 runs 15 residues. V shed 8 bases and J 5 bases; nucleotides not matched to a gene: 12. Per germline, CDR1 MDHEN and CDR2 SYDVKM. The CDR3 DNA reads TGTGCCAGCGCAGCCACAGGGGGCGCTTTGGAGACCCAGTACTTC. It codes for CASAATGGALETQYF. Based on the CDR3 plus reference TRBV28 and TRBJ2-5, the full variable domain is DVKVTQSSRYLVKRTGEKVFLECVQDMDHENMFWYRQDPGLGLRLIYFSYDVKMKEKGDIPEGYSVSREKKERFSLILESASTNQTSMYLCASAATGGALETQYFGPGTRLLVL.

This chain joins TRBV2 and TRBJ1-1; possible D gene TRBD1, 5 bases. The V gene lost 11 bases and the J gene lost 5 bases, with 18 bases spanning the gap. The V gene's germline CDR1 is SNHLY and CDR2 FYNNEI. The CDR3 covers 13 residues. The CDR3 bases are TGTGCCGCCCGCCGGGGACGGCTTACTGAAGCTTTCTTT. This sequence encodes CAARRGRLTEAFF.

CDR3 loop: CAISDMGQGNYEQYF. The CDR3 DNA is TGTGCCATCAGTGATATGGGACAGGGAAACTACGAGCAGTACTTC. The chain joins TRBV10-3 to TRBJ2-7, with 9 bases that match TRBD1. J lost 3 bases, V lost 3 bases, and 6 bases had no gene match. The CDR3 runs to 15 residues. CDR1 is ENHRY, CDR2 SYGVKD, per germline.